This T cell receptor (beta chain) is from a study of response to subunit inactivated influenza vaccine. Overall study findings and caveats: The authors put forward the suggestion that each seasonal influenza vaccination may bring in only a limited number of new T cells.

This clonotype turned up a few times. The antigen is not known. The CDR3 length is 15 residues. V was clipped by 6 bases and J by 0 bases, with 18 bases between them. From germline, CDR1 is SQVTM and CDR2 ANQGSEA. TCRdb reprocessed the RT-PCR reads via MiXCR and lists one record per CDR3 protein. The table shows some 150,000 distinct CDR3 sequences, with approximately 12% occurring only once. The sample also formed part of further work on T cells expressing NK-cell markers. This second report adds: cDNA encoding TCR beta was synthesized via 5'RACE template switching incorporating UMIs. Underlying the TCR beta repertoires were sorted CD3+CD56+NKG2C+, CD3+CD56+NKG2C- and CD3+CD56-NKG2C+ T cells. Seven HCMV-seropositive donors and one seronegative donor made up the eight sequenced donors.

V is TRBV29-1 and J is TRBJ2-7; D assignment may be TRBD1 or TRBD2 (5 bases each). The origin of this receptor is a man aged 45-65 years who received an inactivated influenza vaccine. Specimen: CD8+ T cells sorted from PBMCs, collected 11 to 12 days after vaccination. As DNA, the CDR3 is TGCAGCGTCCGCTTGTGGGACCGAAGCTCCTACGAGCAGTACTTC. Translating gives CSVRLWDRSSYEQYF.